This T cell receptor (beta chain) was sequenced for a study of CD8 T cells in Susac syndrome. Study findings and constraints: TCR sequencing and HLA analysis covered a relatively small number of individuals.

This clonotype was counted between two and nine times. Antigen specificity is unknown. Reverse transcription of roughly 0.45 to 1 ug RNA was performed with random hexamers. Amplification of TCR beta CDR3 spanned 54 Vbeta and 13 Jbeta via immunoSEQ multiplex PCR. TCRdb re-analysed the immunoSEQ multiplex PCR reads in MiXCR, keeping a single row per CDR3 protein. The repertoire holds fewer than 200,000 distinct CDR3 sequences, with about 94% as singletons. CDR1 MDHEN and CDR2 SYDVKM come from the germline V gene. The ends were cut back, 6 bases at V and 0 bases at J, with 6 bases in the middle. The CDR3 is made up of 14 amino acids.

The sequence was collected from a human donor in good health. V usage is TRBV28 and J usage is TRBJ1-6, with unresolved D. Sequencing was done on a sample of CD4+ T cells from PBMCs. This CDR3 reads CASRQSSYNSPLHF. CDR3 nucleotide sequence: TGTGCCAGCAGACAGAGCTCCTATAATTCACCCCTCCACTTT.